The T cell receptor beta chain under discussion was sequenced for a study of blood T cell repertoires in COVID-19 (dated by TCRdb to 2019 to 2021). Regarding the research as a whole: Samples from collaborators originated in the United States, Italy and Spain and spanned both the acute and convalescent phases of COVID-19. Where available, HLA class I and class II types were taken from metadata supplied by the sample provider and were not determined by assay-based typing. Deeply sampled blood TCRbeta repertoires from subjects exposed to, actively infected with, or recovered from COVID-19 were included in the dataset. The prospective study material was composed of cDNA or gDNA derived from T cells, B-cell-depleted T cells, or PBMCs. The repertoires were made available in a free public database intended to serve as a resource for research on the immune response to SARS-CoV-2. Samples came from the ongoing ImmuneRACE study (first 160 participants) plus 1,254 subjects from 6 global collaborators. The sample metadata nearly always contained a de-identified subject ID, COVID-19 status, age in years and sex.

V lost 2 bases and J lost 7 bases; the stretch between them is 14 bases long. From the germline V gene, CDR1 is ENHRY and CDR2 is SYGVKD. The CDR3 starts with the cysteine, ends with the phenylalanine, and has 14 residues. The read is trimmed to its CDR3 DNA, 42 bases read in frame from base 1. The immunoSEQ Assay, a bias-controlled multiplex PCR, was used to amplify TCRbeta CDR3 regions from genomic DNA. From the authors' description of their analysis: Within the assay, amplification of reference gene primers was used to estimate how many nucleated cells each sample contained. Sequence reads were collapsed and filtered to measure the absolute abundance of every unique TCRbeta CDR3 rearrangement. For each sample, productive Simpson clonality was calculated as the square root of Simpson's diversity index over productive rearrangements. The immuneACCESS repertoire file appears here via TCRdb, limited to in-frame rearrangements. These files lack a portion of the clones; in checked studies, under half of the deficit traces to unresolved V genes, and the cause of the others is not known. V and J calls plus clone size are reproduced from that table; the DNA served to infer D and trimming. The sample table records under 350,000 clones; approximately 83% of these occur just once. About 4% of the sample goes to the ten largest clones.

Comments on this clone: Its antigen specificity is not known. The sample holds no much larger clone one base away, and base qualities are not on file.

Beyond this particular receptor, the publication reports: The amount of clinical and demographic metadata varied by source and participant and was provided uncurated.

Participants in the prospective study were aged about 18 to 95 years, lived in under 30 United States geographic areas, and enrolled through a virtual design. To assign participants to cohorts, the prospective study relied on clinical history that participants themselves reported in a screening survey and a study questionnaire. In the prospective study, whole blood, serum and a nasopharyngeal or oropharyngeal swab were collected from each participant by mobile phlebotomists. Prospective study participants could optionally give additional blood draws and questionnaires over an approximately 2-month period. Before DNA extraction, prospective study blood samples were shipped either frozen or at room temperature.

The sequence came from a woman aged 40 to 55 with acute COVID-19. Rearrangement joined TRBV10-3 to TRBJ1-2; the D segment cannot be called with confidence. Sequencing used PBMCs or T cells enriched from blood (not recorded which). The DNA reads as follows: TGTGCCATCAGTGAGGAGAGGGCGAGGAGTGGCTACACCTTC. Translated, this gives CAISEERARSGYTF.